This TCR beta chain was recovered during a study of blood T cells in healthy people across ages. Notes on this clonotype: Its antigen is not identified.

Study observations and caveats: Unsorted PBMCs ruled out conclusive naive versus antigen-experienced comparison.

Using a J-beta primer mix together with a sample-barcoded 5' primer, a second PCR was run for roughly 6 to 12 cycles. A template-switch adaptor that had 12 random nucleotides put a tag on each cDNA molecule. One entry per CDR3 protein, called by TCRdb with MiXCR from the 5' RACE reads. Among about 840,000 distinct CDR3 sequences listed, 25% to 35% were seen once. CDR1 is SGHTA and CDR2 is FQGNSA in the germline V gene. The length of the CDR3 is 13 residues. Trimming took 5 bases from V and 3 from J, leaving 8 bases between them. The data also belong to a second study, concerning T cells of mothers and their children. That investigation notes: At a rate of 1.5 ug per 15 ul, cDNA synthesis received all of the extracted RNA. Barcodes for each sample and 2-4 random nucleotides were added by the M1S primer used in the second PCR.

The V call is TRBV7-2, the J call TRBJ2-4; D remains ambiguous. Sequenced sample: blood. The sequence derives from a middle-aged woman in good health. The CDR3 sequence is CASSRAYKNIQYF. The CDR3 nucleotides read TGTGCCAGCAGCAGGGCTTACAAAAACATTCAGTACTTC.